Detailed here is one T cell receptor beta chain. The source of the sample is a study of blood T cell repertoires in COVID-19. Study-level information: T cells, B-cell-depleted T cells, or PBMCs supplied cDNA or gDNA.

For recovered donors of Cohort 3, there were two negative PCRs, clearance, or symptom resolution. Only in-frame clones appear in the TCRdb table, and some are missing; sequencing was by immunoSEQ multiplex PCR. The sample includes 300,000 to 350,000 clones, over 80% of them seen just once. The TCR sequence derives from a young woman who had recovered from COVID-19. Input material: PBMCs or T cells enriched from blood (not recorded which).

CDR3 DNA: TGTGCCAGCAGTCCACCGACAGGGTACTACGAGCAGTACTTC. Protein: CASSPPTGYYEQYF. This chain connects TRBV28 to TRBJ2-7, with 7 bases lining up with TRBD1. V lost 5 bases to trimming and J lost 3 bases; unmatched junction nucleotides: 7. Germline CDR1 is MDHEN and CDR2 is SYDVKM. The CDR3 has 14 amino acids.